The rows below give T cell receptor beta chains drawn from one sample of a study of T cells in Graves' hyperthyroidism and ophthalmopathy. In TCRdb, the multiplex PCR reads were re-called with MiXCR into one record per CDR3 protein. The data contain over 650,000 distinct CDR3 sequences, 40% to 55% of them singletons. The sample comprised peripheral blood or thyroid tissue (not recorded which). The receptor source for this set is an adult man with Graves' disease, either hyperthyroidism or ophthalmopathy (not recorded which). Both conserved end residues are part of each CDR3. Each record gives: V gene, J gene, clone size, D gene, CDR3 DNA, CDR3 protein. D genes are given only for firm matches. Where a row states a size, it is once, few, many or the class of an expanded clone; other rows omit it.

>TRBV28|TRBJ2-5|NA|TRBD1
TGTGCCAGCAGTTTCGCAGGGGGCAGGGAGACCCAGTACTTC
CASSFAGGRETQYF
>TRBV2|TRBJ2-7|NA|TRBD2
TGTGCCAGCAGTTCGCAGGAAGCGGGGGAGCAGTACTTC
CASSSQEAGEQYF
>TRBV5-6|TRBJ1-5|few|NA
TGTGCCAGCAGCTTGTATGGGGAGCGCCAGCCCCAGCATTTT
CASSLYGERQPQHF
>TRBV2|TRBJ1-5|few|NA
TGCGCCAGCAGCCAAGTTAGCGGTCAGCCCCAGCATTTT
CASSQVSGQPQHF
>TRBV15|TRBJ1-2|NA|NA
TGTGCCACCAGCAGAGATCTCGACGGGATGAACTATGGCTACACCTTC
CATSRDLDGMNYGYTF
>TRBV20-1|TRBJ2-5|NA|NA
TGCAGTGCTAGGTCGGGATTTGGAGAGACCCAGTACTTC
CSARSGFGETQYF
>TRBV6-5|TRBJ2-7|NA|TRBD1
TGTGCCAGCAGTTACTCGTTTTTTGGGACAGTACCCTACGAGCAGTACTTC
CASSYSFFGTVPYEQYF
>TRBV10-3|TRBJ1-3|NA|NA
TGTGCCATCAGTGATCACAGGGAGGGCTATGGCTACACCATATATTTT
CAISDHREGYGYTIYF
>TRBV10-3|TRBJ2-5|many|TRBD2
TGTGCCATCAGTGTGAGGCTAGCGGGGCCCCAAGAGACCCAGTACTTC
CAISVRLAGPQETQYF
>TRBV7-4|TRBJ2-5|NA|NA
TGTGCCAGCAGCTTCGCCGGGGAGGCGGAAGAGACCCAGTACTTC
CASSFAGEAEETQYF
>TRBV9|TRBJ2-7|few|TRBD1
TGTGCCAGCAGCGGAAACAGGGGTTTTTACGAGCAGTACTTC
CASSGNRGFYEQYF
>TRBV29-1|TRBJ1-5|NA|TRBD1
TGCAGCTCATCGACAGGGGTAGGGCAGCCCCAGCATTTT
CSSSTGVGQPQHF
>TRBV7-8|TRBJ1-2|NA|TRBD1
TGTGCCAGCAGCACTATGACAGGGCGCGATGGCTACACCTTC
CASSTMTGRDGYTF
>TRBV7-2|TRBJ2-7|NA|NA
TGTGCCAGCAGCTGGACTGGGGAGCAGTACTTC
CASSWTGEQYF
>TRBV20-1|TRBJ2-7|many|TRBD1
TGCAGTGCGCTGGGACAGACCAGCTACGAGCAGTACTTC
CSALGQTSYEQYF
>TRBV7-6|TRBJ2-5|NA|TRBD2
TGTGCCCTGGCAGCTAGCGGGATGGGGTACCAGGAGACCCAGTACTTC
CALAASGMGYQETQYF
>TRBV19|TRBJ1-5|NA|TRBD1
TGTGCCAGTAGCGGACAGGCGAGCAATCGGCCCCAGCATTTT
CASSGQASNRPQHF
>TRBV10-3|TRBJ2-7|many|NA
TGTGCCATCAGTGAGTCGCCAGGGCCCTACGAGCAGTACTTC
CAISESPGPYEQYF
>TRBV29-1|TRBJ1-6|NA|TRBD1
TGCAGCGTTGAAGAAGCCGGGACAGAGTATAATTCACCCCTCCACTTT
CSVEEAGTEYNSPLHF
>TRBV25-1|TRBJ1-2|NA|TRBD1
TGTGTTAGCAGTCCAAAGACAGGGTTCGGCTATGGCTACACCTTC
CVSSPKTGFGYGYTF
>TRBV29-1|TRBJ1-1|few|TRBD1
TGCAGCAGTCAAGACAGGGTGGCTTTCTTT
CSSQDRVAFF
>TRBV25-1|TRBJ1-2|NA|NA
TGTGCCAGCAGGCTGGAGGGGGGCTACACCTTC
CASRLEGGYTF
>TRBV24-1|TRBJ1-5|NA|NA
TGTGCCACCAGTGATCCCCGGACAGGCAATCAGCCCCAGCATTTT
CATSDPRTGNQPQHF
>TRBV7-2|TRBJ1-1|NA|TRBD1
TGCGCCAGCAGCCAAGGGGGCCGGGACAGGGAAGTTGGAGCTTTCTTT
CASSQGGRDREVGAFF
>TRBV6-5|TRBJ1-2|few|NA
TGTGCCACCGCCGTGTACCCGGGACGGGCTGGCTACACCTTC
CATAVYPGRAGYTF
>TRBV20-1|TRBJ1-1|NA|NA
TGCAGTGCTATTGGGGAGACCAGGGCTAAATGGAACACTGAAGCTTTCTTT
CSAIGETRAKWNTEAFF
>TRBV24-1|TRBJ2-5|NA|TRBD2
TGTGCCACCAGTGATTCATTAGGGACTAGCGGCCAAGAGACCCAGTACTTC
CATSDSLGTSGQETQYF
>TRBV7-6|TRBJ1-1|many|NA
TGTGCCAGCAGCTTGGGTGAGGGAAGAGACACTGAAGCTTTCTTT
CASSLGEGRDTEAFF
>TRBV29-1|TRBJ1-3|NA|TRBD1
TGCAGCGCTAACTCCGGGACAGGGGTTTACACCATATATTTT
CSANSGTGVYTIYF
>TRBV29-1|TRBJ1-1|NA|NA
TGCAGCGTCTCCATGGCTGAAGCTTTCTTT
CSVSMAEAFF
>TRBV6-1|TRBJ1-5|many|NA
TGTGCCAGCAGTGAAGGCTCCCGGCAGCCCCAGCATTTT
CASSEGSRQPQHF
>TRBV7-2|TRBJ1-5|NA|NA
TGTGCCAGCAGCTTAGAAGGTCGGCAGGGCCGCAATCAGCCCCAGCATTTT
CASSLEGRQGRNQPQHF
>TRBV10-3|TRBJ1-1|few|NA
TGTGCCATCAGTACCCTATTAGGGATGAACACTGAAGCTTTCTTT
CAISTLLGMNTEAFF
>TRBV12-3/TRBV12-4|TRBJ1-2|NA|NA
TGTGCCAGCAGTCCCGACATAGGGAGCTATGGCTACACCTTC
CASSPDIGSYGYTF
>TRBV9|TRBJ1-6|many|TRBD1
TGTGCCAGCAGCGAGCCGGGACAGGGTAATTCACCCCTCCACTTT
CASSEPGQGNSPLHF
>TRBV2|TRBJ1-6|many|NA
TGTGCCAGCAGTGCATTGACACGAGCCTATAATTCACCCCTCCACTTT
CASSALTRAYNSPLHF
>TRBV11-2|TRBJ1-4|many|NA
TGTGCCAGCAGCTTAGTCAAGTCAGGGGTCGGAAAACTGTTTTTT
CASSLVKSGVGKLFF
>TRBV2|TRBJ1-1|few|NA
TGTGCCAGCAGTGTCAGACAGTTTAACACTGAAGCTTTCTTT
CASSVRQFNTEAFF
>TRBV9|TRBJ2-7|many|NA
TGTGCCAGCAGCGTAATGGGGGACGAGCAGTACTTC
CASSVMGDEQYF
>TRBV10-2|TRBJ1-4|many|NA
TGCGCCAGCAGTGACTCGGGAGTGGTCCGTAATGAAAAACTGTTTTTT
CASSDSGVVRNEKLFF